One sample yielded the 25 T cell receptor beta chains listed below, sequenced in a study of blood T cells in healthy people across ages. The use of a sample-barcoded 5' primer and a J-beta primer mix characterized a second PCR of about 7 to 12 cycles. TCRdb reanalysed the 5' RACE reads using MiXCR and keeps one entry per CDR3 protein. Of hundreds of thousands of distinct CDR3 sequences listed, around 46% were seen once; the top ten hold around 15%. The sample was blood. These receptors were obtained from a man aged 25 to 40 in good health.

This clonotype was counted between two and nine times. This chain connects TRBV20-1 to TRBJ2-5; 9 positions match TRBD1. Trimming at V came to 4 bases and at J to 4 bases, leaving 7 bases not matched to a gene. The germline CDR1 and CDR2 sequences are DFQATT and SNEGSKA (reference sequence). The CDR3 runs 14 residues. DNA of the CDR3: TGCAGTGCTAAGGGACAGGGAGGGGCAGAGACCCAGTACTTC. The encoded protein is CSAKGQGGAETQYF.

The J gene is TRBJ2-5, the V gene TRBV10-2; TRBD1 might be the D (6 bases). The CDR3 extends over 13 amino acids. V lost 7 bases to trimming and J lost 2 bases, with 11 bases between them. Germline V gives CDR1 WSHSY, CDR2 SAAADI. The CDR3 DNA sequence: TGCGCCAGCAAGACAGGCCCTCAAGAGACCCAGTACTTC. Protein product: CASKTGPQETQYF.

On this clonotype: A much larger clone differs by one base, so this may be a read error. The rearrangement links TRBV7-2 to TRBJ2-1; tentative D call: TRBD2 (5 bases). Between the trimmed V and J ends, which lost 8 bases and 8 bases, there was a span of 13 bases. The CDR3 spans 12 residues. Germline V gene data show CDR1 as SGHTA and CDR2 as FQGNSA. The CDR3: CASGVRADEQFF. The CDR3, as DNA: TGTGCCAGCGGGGTGAGGGCAGATGAGCAGTTCTTC.

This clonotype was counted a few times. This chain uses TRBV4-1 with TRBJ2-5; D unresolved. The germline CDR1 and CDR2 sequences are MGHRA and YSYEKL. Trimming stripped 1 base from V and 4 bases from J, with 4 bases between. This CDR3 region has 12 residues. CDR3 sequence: CASSQAPETQYF. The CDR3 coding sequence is TGCGCCAGCAGCCAAGCTCCAGAGACCCAGTACTTC.

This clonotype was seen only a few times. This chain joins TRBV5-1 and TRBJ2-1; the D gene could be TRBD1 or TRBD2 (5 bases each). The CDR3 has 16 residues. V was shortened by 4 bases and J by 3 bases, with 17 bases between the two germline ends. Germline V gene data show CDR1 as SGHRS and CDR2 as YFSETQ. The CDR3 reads CASSRGGHGDYNEQFF. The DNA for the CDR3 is TGCGCCAGCAGCCGTGGAGGACACGGAGACTACAATGAGCAGTTCTTC.

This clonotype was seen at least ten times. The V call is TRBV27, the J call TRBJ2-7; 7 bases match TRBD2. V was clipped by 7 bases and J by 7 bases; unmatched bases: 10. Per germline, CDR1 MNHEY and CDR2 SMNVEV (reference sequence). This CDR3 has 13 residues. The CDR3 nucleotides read TGTGCCAGCACCCCCTGGGAGGGGAGAGAGCAGTACTTC. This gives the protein CASTPWEGREQYF.

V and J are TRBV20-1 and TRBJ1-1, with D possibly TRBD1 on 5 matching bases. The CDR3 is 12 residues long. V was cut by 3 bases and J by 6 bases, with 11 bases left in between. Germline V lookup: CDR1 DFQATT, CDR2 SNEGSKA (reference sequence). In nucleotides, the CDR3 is TGCAGTGCTAGGCCCGGGGACGCTGAAGCTTTCTTT. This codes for CSARPGDAEAFF.

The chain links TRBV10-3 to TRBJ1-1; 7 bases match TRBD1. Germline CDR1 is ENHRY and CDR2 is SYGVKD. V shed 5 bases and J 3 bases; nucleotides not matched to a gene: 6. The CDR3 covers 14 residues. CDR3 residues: CAISWDSVDTEAFF. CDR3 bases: TGTGCCATCAGTTGGGACAGCGTTGACACTGAAGCTTTCTTT.

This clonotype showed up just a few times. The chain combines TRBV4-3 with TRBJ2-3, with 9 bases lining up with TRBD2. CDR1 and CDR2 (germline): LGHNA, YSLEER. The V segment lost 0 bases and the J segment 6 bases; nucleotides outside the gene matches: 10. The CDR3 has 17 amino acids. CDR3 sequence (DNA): TGCGCCAGCAGCCAAGATCCAGCGGGGGGCCTCGGGGATACGCAGTATTTT. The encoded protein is CASSQDPAGGLGDTQYF.

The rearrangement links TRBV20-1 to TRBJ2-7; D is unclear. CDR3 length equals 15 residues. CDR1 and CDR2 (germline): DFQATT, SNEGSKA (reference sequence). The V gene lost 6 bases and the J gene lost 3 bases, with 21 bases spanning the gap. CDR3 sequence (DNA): TGCAGTGCGAGATCCGCGGTCGTCGCTTTCTACGAGCAGTACTTC. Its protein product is CSARSAVVAFYEQYF.

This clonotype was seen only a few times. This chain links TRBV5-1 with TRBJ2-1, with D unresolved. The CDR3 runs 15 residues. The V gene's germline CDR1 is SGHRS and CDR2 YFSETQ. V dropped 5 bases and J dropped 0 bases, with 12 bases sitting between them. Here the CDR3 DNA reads TGCGCCAGCAGTCCCCAACCTACCTCCTACAATGAGCAGTTCTTC. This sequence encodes CASSPQPTSYNEQFF.

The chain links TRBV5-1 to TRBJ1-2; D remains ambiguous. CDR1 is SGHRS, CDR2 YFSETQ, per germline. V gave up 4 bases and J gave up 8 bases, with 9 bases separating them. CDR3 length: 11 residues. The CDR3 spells CASSKDQGYTF. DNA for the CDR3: TGCGCCAGCAGCAAAGACCAGGGCTACACCTTC.

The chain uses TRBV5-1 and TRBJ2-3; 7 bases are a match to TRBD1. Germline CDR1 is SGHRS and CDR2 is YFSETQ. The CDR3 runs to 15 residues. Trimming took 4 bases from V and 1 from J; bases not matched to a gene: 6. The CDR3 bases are TGCGCCAGCAGCCCGCGGACAGGCCGCACAGATACGCAGTATTTT. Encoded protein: CASSPRTGRTDTQYF.

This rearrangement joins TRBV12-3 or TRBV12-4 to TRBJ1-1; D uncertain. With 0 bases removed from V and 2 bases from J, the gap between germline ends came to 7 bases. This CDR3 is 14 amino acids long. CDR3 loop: CASSLARHNTEAFF. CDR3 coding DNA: TGTGCCAGCAGTTTAGCGCGACACAACACTGAAGCTTTCTTT.

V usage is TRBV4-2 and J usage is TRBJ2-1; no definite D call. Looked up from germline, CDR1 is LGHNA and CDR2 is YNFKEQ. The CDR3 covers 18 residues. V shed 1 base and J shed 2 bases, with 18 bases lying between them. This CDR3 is CASSQASIAIHAYNEQFF. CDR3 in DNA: TGTGCCAGCAGCCAAGCTTCCATTGCCATCCACGCCTACAATGAGCAGTTCTTC.

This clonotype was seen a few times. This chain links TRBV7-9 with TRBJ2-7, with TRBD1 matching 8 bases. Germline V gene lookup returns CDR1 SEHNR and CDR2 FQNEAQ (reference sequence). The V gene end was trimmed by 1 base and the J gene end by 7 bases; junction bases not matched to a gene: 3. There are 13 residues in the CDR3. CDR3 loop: CASSLGTGFEQYF. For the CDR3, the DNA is TGTGCCAGCAGCTTAGGGACAGGGTTTGAGCAGTACTTC.

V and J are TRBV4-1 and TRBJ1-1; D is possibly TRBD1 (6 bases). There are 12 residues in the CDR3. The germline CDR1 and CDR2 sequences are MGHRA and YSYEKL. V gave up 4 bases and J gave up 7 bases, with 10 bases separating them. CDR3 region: CASSPSRGEAFF. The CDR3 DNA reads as TGCGCCAGCAGCCCGTCCAGGGGTGAAGCTTTCTTT.

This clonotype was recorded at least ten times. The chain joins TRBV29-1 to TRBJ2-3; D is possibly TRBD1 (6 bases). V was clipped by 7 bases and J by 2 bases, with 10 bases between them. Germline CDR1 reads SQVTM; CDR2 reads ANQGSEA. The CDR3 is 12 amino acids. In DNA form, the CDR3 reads TGCAGCGCCCGGGACAACACAGATACGCAGTATTTT. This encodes CSARDNTDTQYF.

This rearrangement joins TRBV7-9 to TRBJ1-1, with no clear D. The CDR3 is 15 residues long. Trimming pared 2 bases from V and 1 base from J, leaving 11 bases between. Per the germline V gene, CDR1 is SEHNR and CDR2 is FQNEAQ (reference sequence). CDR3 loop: CASSLRGPSNTEAFF. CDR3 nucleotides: TGTGCCAGCAGCTTACGGGGTCCTTCGAACACTGAAGCTTTCTTT. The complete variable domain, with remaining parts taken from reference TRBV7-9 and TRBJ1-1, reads DTGVSQNPRHKITKRGQNVTFRCDPISEHNRLYWYRQTLGQGPEFLTYFQNEAQLEKSRLLSDRFSAERPKGSFSTLEIQRTEQGDSAMYLCASSLRGPSNTEAFFGQGTRLTVV.

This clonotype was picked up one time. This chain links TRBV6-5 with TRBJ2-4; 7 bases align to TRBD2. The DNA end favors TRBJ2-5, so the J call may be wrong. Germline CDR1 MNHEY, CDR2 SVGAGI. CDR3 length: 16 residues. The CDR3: CASSYSTAGYTETQYF. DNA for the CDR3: TGTGCCAGCAGTTACTCCACAGCGGGGTACACAGAGACCCAGTACTTC.

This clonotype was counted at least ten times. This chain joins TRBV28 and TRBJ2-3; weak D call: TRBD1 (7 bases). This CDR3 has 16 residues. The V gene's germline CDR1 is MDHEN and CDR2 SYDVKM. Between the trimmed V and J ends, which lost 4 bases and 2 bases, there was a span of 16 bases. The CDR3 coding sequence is TGTGCCAGCAGTTCCCAGGGGGGAGTCCTCACAGATACGCAGTATTTT. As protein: CASSSQGGVLTDTQYF.

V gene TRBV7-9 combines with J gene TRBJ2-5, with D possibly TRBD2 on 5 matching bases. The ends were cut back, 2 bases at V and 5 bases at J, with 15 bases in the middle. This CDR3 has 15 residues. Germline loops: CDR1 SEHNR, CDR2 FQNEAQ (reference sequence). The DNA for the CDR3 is TGTGCCAGCAGCTTATGGACCCCCGGGGAGGAGACCCAGTACTTC. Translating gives CASSLWTPGEETQYF.

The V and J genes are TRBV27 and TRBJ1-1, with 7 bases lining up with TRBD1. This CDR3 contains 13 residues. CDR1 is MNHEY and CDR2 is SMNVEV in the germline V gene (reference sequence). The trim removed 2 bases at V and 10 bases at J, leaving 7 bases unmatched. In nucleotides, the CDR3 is TGTGCCAGCAGTTTAAAGGGGGCTTGGAGAGCTTTCTTT. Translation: CASSLKGAWRAFF.

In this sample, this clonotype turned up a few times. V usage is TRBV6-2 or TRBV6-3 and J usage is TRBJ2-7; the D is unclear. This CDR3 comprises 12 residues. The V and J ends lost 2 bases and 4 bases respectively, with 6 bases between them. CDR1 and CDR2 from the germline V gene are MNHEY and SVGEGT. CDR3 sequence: CASSYREYEQYF. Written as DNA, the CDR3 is TGTGCCAGCAGTTACAGGGAATACGAGCAGTACTTC.

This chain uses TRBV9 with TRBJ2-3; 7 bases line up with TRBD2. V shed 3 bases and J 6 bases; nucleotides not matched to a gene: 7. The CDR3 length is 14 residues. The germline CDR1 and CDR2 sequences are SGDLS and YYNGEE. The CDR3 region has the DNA TGTGCCAGCAGCGCCAGACCTAGCGGTGATACGCAGTATTTT. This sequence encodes CASSARPSGDTQYF. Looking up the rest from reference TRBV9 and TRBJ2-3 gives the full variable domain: DSGVTQTPKHLITATGQRVTLRCSPRSGDLSVYWYQQSLDQGLQFLIQYYNGEERAKGNILERFSAQQFPDLHSELNLSSLELGDSALYFCASSARPSGDTQYFGPGTRLTVL.